This TCR beta chain was retrieved from a study of blood T cell repertoires in COVID-19. Study context: Samples of COVID-19 (acute and convalescent) were obtained from the United States, Italy and Spain. Sample material is recorded as cDNA or gDNA derived from T cells, B-cell-depleted T cells, or PBMCs.

Original processing notes: Quantification of nucleated cells was approximated via reference gene primer amplification. Data came from immunoSEQ multiplex PCR; TCRdb stores just in-frame clones and leaves some out. That table gives V, J and clone size, and the DNA gave D and trimming. This repertoire shows around 250,000 clones, about 82% found once; its top ten account for more than 9%. This CDR3 has 12 residues. V shed 9 bases, J shed 8 bases, and the junction held 5 bases outside the gene matches. Germline CDR1 reads LGHDT; CDR2 reads YNNKEL (reference sequence). The chain joins TRBV3-1 (or the pseudogene TRBV3-2) to TRBJ1-2, with 11 positions matching TRBD1. The clonotype comes from an elderly man with acute or convalescent COVID-19. The sequenced sample consisted of peripheral blood. For the CDR3, the DNA is TGTGCCAGTACCGGGACAGGGGGAGGCTACACCTTC. Protein: CASTGTGGGYTF.